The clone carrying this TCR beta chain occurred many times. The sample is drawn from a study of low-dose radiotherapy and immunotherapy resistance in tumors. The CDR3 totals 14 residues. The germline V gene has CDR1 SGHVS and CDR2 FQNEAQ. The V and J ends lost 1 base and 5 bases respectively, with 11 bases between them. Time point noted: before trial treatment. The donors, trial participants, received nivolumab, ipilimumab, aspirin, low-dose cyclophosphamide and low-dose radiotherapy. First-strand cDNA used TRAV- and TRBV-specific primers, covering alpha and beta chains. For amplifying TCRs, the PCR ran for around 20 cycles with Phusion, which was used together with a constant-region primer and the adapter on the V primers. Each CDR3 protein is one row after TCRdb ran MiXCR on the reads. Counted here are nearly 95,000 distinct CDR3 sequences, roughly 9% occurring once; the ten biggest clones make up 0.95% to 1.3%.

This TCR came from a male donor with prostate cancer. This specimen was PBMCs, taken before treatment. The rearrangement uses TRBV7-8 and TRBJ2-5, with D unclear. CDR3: CASSLEVLGETQYF. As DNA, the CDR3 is TGTGCCAGCAGCTTAGAGGTACTTGGGGAGACCCAGTACTTC.